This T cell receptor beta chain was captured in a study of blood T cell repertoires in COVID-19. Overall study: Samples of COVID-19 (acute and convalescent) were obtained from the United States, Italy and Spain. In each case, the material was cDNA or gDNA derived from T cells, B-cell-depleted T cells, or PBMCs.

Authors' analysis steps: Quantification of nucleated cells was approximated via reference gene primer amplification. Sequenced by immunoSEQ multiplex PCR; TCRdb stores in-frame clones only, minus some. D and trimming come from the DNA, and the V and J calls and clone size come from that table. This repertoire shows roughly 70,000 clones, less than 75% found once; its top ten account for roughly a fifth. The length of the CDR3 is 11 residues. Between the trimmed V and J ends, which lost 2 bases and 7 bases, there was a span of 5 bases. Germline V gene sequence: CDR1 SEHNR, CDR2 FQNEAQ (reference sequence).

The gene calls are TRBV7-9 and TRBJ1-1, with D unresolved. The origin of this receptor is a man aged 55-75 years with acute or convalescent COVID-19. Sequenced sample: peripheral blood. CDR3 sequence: CASSLQDEAFF. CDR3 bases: TGTGCCAGCAGCTTACAGGATGAAGCTTTCTTT.